Described below is a single TCR beta chain sequence and its context. The clone's antigen remains unknown. The record has no base qualities; no much larger clone is one base away. Trimming accounts for 0 bases at V and 2 bases at J, while the number of junction bases matched to no gene is 8. From the cysteine up to the phenylalanine, the CDR3 has a length of 18 residues. CDR3 DNA is the only sequence kept; it has 54 bases, read in frame from the first base. The source of the sample is a study of chronic HIV infection and antiretroviral therapy (dated by TCRdb to the mid-2010s). Library preparation employed 5' RACE. The reads were generated on an Illumina MiSeq. The public reads were run again by TCRdb, first through fastp at Q25 and then through MiXCR, and only productive beta chains were kept. Every entry covers one CDR3 protein and lists the most common genes and DNA from its rows. The sample table holds around 30,000 distinct CDR3 sequences, of which 7% to 10% were seen once. The biggest ten clones account for about 2.4% of the sample.

The sequenced sample was peripheral blood. This receptor chain uses TRBV23-1 and TRBJ2-7, with TRBD2 identical over 12 junction bases. TRBV23-1 qualifies as an ORF whose function is uncertain. The TCR originated in an adult who had HIV and had not received antiretroviral therapy, or was an uninfected healthy control (not recorded which). The CDR3 is CASSQSMLAGGLPYEQYF. In nucleotide form, the sequence is TGCGCCAGCAGTCAATCTATGCTAGCGGGAGGGCTCCCCTACGAGCAGTACTTC.